Following are 13 T cell receptor beta chains from one sample sequenced in a study of blood T cell repertoires in COVID-19. Only in-frame clones appear in the TCRdb table, and some are missing; sequencing was by immunoSEQ multiplex PCR. Found here are tens of thousands of clones, roughly 77% of them singletons; the top ten hold roughly 14%. Input material: peripheral blood. The source of these receptors is a man of 80 years or more with acute or convalescent COVID-19.

The genes are TRBV11-3 and TRBJ1-5; TRBD1 is a possible D gene (6 bases). Trimming pared 1 base from V and 1 base from J, leaving 17 bases between. The CDR3 is made up of 18 amino acids. The germline gives CDR1 SGHNT, CDR2 YENEEA. DNA for the CDR3: TGTGCCAGCAGCTTAGGGGGTTACAGGGATGGGAGCAATCAGCCCCAGCATTTT. Amino acid sequence: CASSLGGYRDGSNQPQHF. The entire variable domain, with the rest obtained from reference TRBV11-3 and TRBJ1-5, is as follows: EAGVVQSPRYKIIEKKQPVAFWCNPISGHNTLYWYLQNLGQGPELLIRYENEEAVDDSQLPKDRFSAERLKGVDSTLKIQPAELGDSAVYLCASSLGGYRDGSNQPQHFGDGTRLSIL.

CDR3 sequence: CASSPGKGEKLFF. The CDR3 coding sequence is TGTGCCAGCTCACCGGGAAAGGGGGAAAAACTGTTTTTT. J is TRBJ1-4 and V is TRBV18, with D maybe TRBD1 (5 bases). The CDR3 length is 13 residues. Looked up from germline, CDR1 is KGHSH and CDR2 is LQKENI. V was cut by 3 bases and J by 8 bases, with 10 bases left in between. Based on the CDR3 plus reference TRBV18 and TRBJ1-4, the full variable domain is NAGVMQNPRHLVRRRGQEARLRCSPMKGHSHVYWYRQLPEEGLKFMVYLQKENIIDESGMPKERFSAEFPKEGPSILRIQQVVRGDSAAYFCASSPGKGEKLFFGSGTQLSVL.

A few counts support this clone. The chain recombines TRBV6-2 or TRBV6-3 with TRBJ2-7, with D uncertain. The CDR3 is made up of 11 amino acids. V shed 5 bases and J shed 2 bases, with 4 bases lying between them. Germline V lookup: CDR1 MNHEY, CDR2 SVGEGT. The CDR3 sequence: CASSETYEQYF. The CDR3 region has the DNA TGTGCCAGCAGTGAGACCTACGAGCAGTACTTC.

This clone appeared a single time. This chain uses TRBV7-2 with TRBJ2-7; 11 bases map to TRBD1. Germline V lookup: CDR1 SGHTA, CDR2 FQGNSA. J was trimmed by 5 bases and V by 2 bases; bases with no gene match: 2. The CDR3 covers 14 residues. CDR3 in DNA: TGTGCCAGCAGCTTACGGACAGGGGGCGACGAGCAGTACTTC. Its protein product is CASSLRTGGDEQYF. Complete variable domain (other parts from reference TRBV7-2 and TRBJ2-7): GAGVSQSPSNKVTEKGKDVELRCDPISGHTALYWYRQSLGQGLEFLIYFQGNSAPDKSGLPSDRFSAERTGGSVSTLTIQRTQQEDSAVYLCASSLRTGGDEQYFGPGTRLTVT.

The V gene is TRBV18, the J gene TRBJ2-1; TRBD2 aligns across 11 bases. Looked up from germline, CDR1 is KGHSH and CDR2 is LQKENI. Trimming removed 4 bases from V and 6 bases from J; junction bases left unmatched: 11. This CDR3 comprises 17 residues. CDR3 sequence (DNA): TGTGCCAGCTCACGGCAGACCTTAGCGGGAGGGAGCAATGAGCAGTTCTTC. It encodes CASSRQTLAGGSNEQFF.

The V and J genes are TRBV6-5 and TRBJ2-7; D is undetermined. The CDR3 is 13 residues long. Germline V gives CDR1 MNHEY, CDR2 SVGAGI. Trimming took off 4 bases at V and 4 bases at J, with 11 bases between the two ends. CDR3 amino acids: CASSSPGGYEQYF. CDR3 coding DNA: TGTGCCAGCAGTTCCCCGGGTGGATACGAGCAGTACTTC.

The chain employs TRBV6-5 and TRBJ1-4; D is uncertain. This CDR3 is 14 amino acids long. In germline, CDR1 is MNHEY, CDR2 SVGAGI. Trimming pared 5 bases from V and 7 bases from J, leaving 14 bases between. The CDR3 DNA reads TGTGCCAGCAGTCCCTTCTCGGAGGCTGAAAAACTGTTTTTT. Encoded protein: CASSPFSEAEKLFF.

The CDR3 region has the DNA TGTGCCAGCAGGGGCAGGGCCTACAATGAGCAGTTCTTC. Translation: CASRGRAYNEQFF. The chain is built from TRBV11-1 and TRBJ2-1, with D possibly matching TRBD1 (5 bases). Germline-derived CDR1 and CDR2 are SGHAT and FQDESV (reference sequence). The CDR3 is 13 amino acids. V was cut by 6 bases and J by 2 bases, with 8 bases left in between.

The chain joins TRBV9 to TRBJ2-1; D gene ambiguous. CDR1 and CDR2 from the germline V gene are SGDLS and YYNGEE. The CDR3 sequence is 11 residues long. Between the trimmed V and J ends, which lost 3 bases and 9 bases, there was a span of 7 bases. CDR3 coding DNA: TGTGCCAGCAGCGGCTACGGTGAGCAGTTCTTC. It is translated as CASSGYGEQFF.

The chain combines TRBV7-6 with TRBJ2-5; no definite D call. The CDR3 spans 13 residues. Trimming shortened V by 6 bases and J by 2 bases, and 10 bases separated the two germline ends. CDR1 and CDR2 from the germline V gene are SGHVS and FNYEAQ. The CDR3 bases are TGTGCCAGCAGTGGTACATTTCAAGAGACCCAGTACTTC. Its protein product is CASSGTFQETQYF.

In its sample, this clone was seen once. The rearrangement joins TRBV30 to TRBJ1-1; D possibly corresponds to TRBD1 (5 bases). The CDR3 has 12 amino acids. The germline CDR1 and CDR2 sequences are GTSNPN and SVGIG (reference sequence). Trimming left V 4 bases short and J 4 bases short, with 10 bases between. The CDR3 coding sequence is TGTGCCTGGACCAGGGTCGGCACTGAAGCTTTCTTT. The encoded protein is CAWTRVGTEAFF.

The V call is TRBV5-1, the J call TRBJ2-7; TRBD1 might be the D (6 bases). From germline, CDR1 is SGHRS and CDR2 YFSETQ. This CDR3 contains 13 residues. Trimming shortened V by 4 bases and J by 3 bases, and 11 bases separated the two germline ends. The CDR3 sequence is CASSRDTSYEQYF. CDR3 coding DNA: TGCGCCAGCAGCCGGGACACCAGCTACGAGCAGTACTTC.

This clone was counted a few times. The chain is built from TRBV7-9 and TRBJ1-5; no firm D call. CDR1 is SEHNR, CDR2 FQNEAQ, per germline (reference sequence). The V end was cut by 0 bases, the J end by 6 bases, with 12 bases between. This CDR3 contains 15 residues. The DNA of the CDR3 is TGTGCCAGCAGCTTAGCCGGTACAGAGGGTCAGCCCCAGCATTTT. It translates to CASSLAGTEGQPQHF.